A single TCR beta chain is shown here with its context. Germline V gene sequence: CDR1 PRHDT, CDR2 FYEKMQ (reference sequence). The CDR3 is 13 amino acids. This PCR relied on a set of 60 Vbeta primers and 13 Jbeta primers. TCRdb's copy holds only in-frame clones and misses some; the assay was immunoSEQ multiplex PCR. The table has around 140,000 clones, approximately 82% seen once. The data belong to a study of cytomegalovirus exposure and HLA in healthy donors. This sequence was found in a middle-aged man in good health and CMV-seronegative. The chain combines TRBV13 with TRBJ2-5, with D uncertain. TRBJ2-7 matches the DNA end more closely, so the J call is doubtful. The material sequenced was PBMCs. CDR3 bases: TGTGCCAGCAGCTTAAAAGATGACTACGAGCAGTACTTC. Amino acid sequence: CASSLKDDYEQYF.